Shown below are 24 T cell receptor beta chains from a single sample sequenced in a study of blood T cell repertoires in COVID-19. Profiled with immunoSEQ multiplex PCR; TCRdb holds only in-frame clones, not every one. This table has approximately 300,000 clones, around 90% appearing once. The sample consisted of PBMCs or T cells enriched from blood (not recorded which). The receptors derive from a man between 60 and 70 years old who had recovered from COVID-19.

The rearrangement uses TRBV19 and TRBJ2-1, with D unresolved. CDR3 length: 17 amino acids. Germline V CDR1 and CDR2: LNHDA, SQIVND (reference sequence). Trimming cost V 2 bases and J 1 base, with 15 bases left between them. CDR3 protein: CASSISYVAVSYNEQFF. Written as DNA, the CDR3 is TGTGCCAGTAGTATATCATATGTGGCCGTATCCTACAATGAGCAGTTCTTC.

This chain links TRBV28 with TRBJ1-3; D remains ambiguous. This CDR3 has 16 amino acids. The germline gives CDR1 MDHEN, CDR2 SYDVKM. The V end was cut by 3 bases, the J end by 4 bases, with 16 bases between. The CDR3 is CASSLVPGSGGNTIYF. Here the CDR3 DNA reads TGTGCCAGCAGTTTGGTTCCAGGCTCTGGAGGAAACACCATATATTTT.

The chain uses TRBV5-1 and TRBJ2-3; D gene uncertain. Between the trimmed V and J ends, which lost 0 bases and 6 bases, there was a span of 14 bases. The germline V gene has CDR1 SGHRS and CDR2 YFSETQ. This CDR3 contains 15 residues. The DNA for the CDR3 is TGCGCCAGCAGCTTGGACTACGCCTCTAGGGATACGCAGTATTTT. It translates to CASSLDYASRDTQYF. The complete variable domain, with remaining parts taken from reference TRBV5-1 and TRBJ2-3, reads KAGVTQTPRYLIKTRGQQVTLSCSPISGHRSVSWYQQTPGQGLQFLFEYFSETQRNKGNFPGRFSGRQFSNSRSEMNVSTLELGDSALYLCASSLDYASRDTQYFGPGTRLTVL.

This chain links TRBV7-9 with TRBJ2-3; 9 bases agree with TRBD2. The germline V gene encodes CDR1 SEHNR and CDR2 FQNEAQ (reference sequence). The CDR3 is 16 residues long. The V gene end was trimmed by 1 base and the J gene end by 2 bases; junction bases not matched to a gene: 4. CDR3 DNA sequence: TGTGCCAGCAGCTTAGTAGGCGGGGGGGACACAGATACGCAGTATTTT. It yields the protein CASSLVGGGDTDTQYF.

The chain uses TRBV7-9 and TRBJ2-6; TRBD1 matches 7 bases. The germline gives CDR1 SEHNR, CDR2 FQNEAQ (reference sequence). This CDR3 region has 15 residues. Trimming at V came to 5 bases and at J to 2 bases, leaving 3 bases not matched to a gene. CDR3 DNA: TGTGCCAGCAGCAGGGGGCCGACTGGGGCCAACGTCCTGACTTTC. The encoded protein is CASSRGPTGANVLTF.

This clone was detected only once. The chain joins TRBV7-2 to TRBJ2-2, with a weak D call TRBD2 (6 bases). CDR3 size: 15 residues. The germline gives CDR1 SGHTA, CDR2 FQGNSA. Trimming shortened V by 4 bases and J by 5 bases, and 14 bases separated the two germline ends. The CDR3 DNA follows: TGTGCCAGCAGCTCGTTCTGGGGGGTGACCGGGGAGCTGTTTTTT. It codes for CASSSFWGVTGELFF. Supplemented by reference TRBV7-2 and TRBJ2-2, the full variable domain reads GAGVSQSPSNKVTEKGKDVELRCDPISGHTALYWYRQSLGQGLEFLIYFQGNSAPDKSGLPSDRFSAERTGGSVSTLTIQRTQQEDSAVYLCASSSFWGVTGELFFGEGSRLTVL.

V usage is TRBV21-1 and J usage is TRBJ2-2; the table's D call, TRBD1, was not checked against the DNA. TRBV21-1 is designated a pseudogene. CDR3 length: 21 residues. For the CDR3, the DNA is TGTGCCAGCAGCAACTCTCGTCCCCAAAACCGGGACAGGGGATCCACCGGGGAGCTGTTTTTT. Translated: CASSNSRPQNRDRGSTGELFF.

The V call is TRBV29-1, the J call TRBJ1-4; D remains ambiguous. The germline CDR1 and CDR2 sequences are SQVTM and ANQGSEA. This CDR3 is 13 amino acids long. The V gene lost 7 bases and the J gene lost 8 bases, with 17 bases spanning the gap. The CDR3 loop reads CSAGQGPREKLFF. The DNA for the CDR3 is TGCAGCGCCGGCCAAGGCCCGCGGGAAAAACTGTTTTTT. The entire variable domain, with the rest obtained from reference TRBV29-1 and TRBJ1-4, is as follows: SAVISQKPSRDICQRGTSLTIQCQVDSQVTMMFWYRQQPGQSLTLIATANQGSEATYESGFVIDKFPISRPNLTFSTLTVSNMSPEDSSIYLCSAGQGPREKLFFGSGTQLSVL.

The V call is TRBV6-5, the J call TRBJ2-3; 8 nucleotides match TRBD1. Germline CDR1 reads MNHEY; CDR2 reads SVGAGI. The CDR3 length is 15 residues. Trimming at V came to 4 bases and at J to 1 base, leaving 4 bases not matched to a gene. CDR3 nucleotide sequence: TGTGCCAGCAGTTCGCAGGGGGCTCGCACAGATACGCAGTATTTT. Translated: CASSSQGARTDTQYF.

The chain has TRBV24-1 and TRBJ2-7, with a weak D call TRBD1 (5 bases). This CDR3 comprises 14 residues. The germline V and J ends were trimmed by 5 bases and 2 bases, with 12 bases remaining between them. Looked up from germline, CDR1 is KGHDR and CDR2 is SFDVKD. The CDR3: CATSAPGRAYEQYF. The CDR3 bases are TGTGCCACCAGTGCCCCGGGCAGGGCCTACGAGCAGTACTTC.

The chain recombines TRBV4-1 with TRBJ1-5; possible D gene TRBD1, 6 bases. Trimming took off 0 bases at V and 0 bases at J, with 15 bases between the two ends. Germline CDR1 and CDR2: MGHRA and YSYEKL. The CDR3 runs 18 residues. CDR3 coding DNA: TGCGCCAGCAGCCAAGATGAACAGGGAAGATATAGCAATCAGCCCCAGCATTTT. Its translation is CASSQDEQGRYSNQPQHF.

The chain recombines TRBV9 with TRBJ2-3; D is undetermined. The CDR3 is made up of 15 amino acids. Germline CDR1 is SGDLS and CDR2 is YYNGEE. The V end lost 0 bases, the J end lost 3 bases, and 11 bases lay between the germline ends. This CDR3 is CASSVGPDGTDTQYF. CDR3 DNA: TGTGCCAGCAGCGTAGGCCCAGACGGGACAGATACGCAGTATTTT.

The chain employs TRBV19 and TRBJ1-5, with D tentatively TRBD1 (5 bases). The CDR3 length is 16 residues. V lost 6 bases and J lost 1, with 16 bases in between. Germline assignment: CDR1 LNHDA and CDR2 SQIVND (reference sequence). CDR3 loop: CASRGFGGRSNQPQHF. CDR3 DNA: TGTGCCAGTAGAGGCTTCGGGGGACGGAGCAATCAGCCCCAGCATTTT.

The DNA for the CDR3 is TGTGCCAGCAGCTTAGCCAGCGGGAGTAGGAATGAGCAGTTCTTC. This sequence encodes CASSLASGSRNEQFF. The V gene is TRBV7-9, the J gene TRBJ2-1; 8 nucleotides align to TRBD2. Germline CDR1 SEHNR, CDR2 FQNEAQ (reference sequence). The CDR3 totals 15 residues. With V trimmed by 0 bases and J by 7 bases, 5 bases remained unmatched.

The chain carries TRBV5-1 and TRBJ2-1; D gene uncertain. Germline V CDR1 and CDR2: SGHRS, YFSETQ. V was trimmed by 0 bases and J by 9 bases, leaving 4 bases between them. The CDR3 spans 11 residues. CDR3 amino acids: CASSLAGEQFF. CDR3 coding DNA: TGCGCCAGCAGCTTGGCCGGTGAGCAGTTCTTC.

CDR3 in amino acids: CASSDGAGPDTQYF. The CDR3 region has the DNA TGCGCCAGCAGTGATGGTGCGGGACCAGATACGCAGTATTTT. The V call is TRBV10-1, the J call TRBJ2-3; possible D gene TRBD2, 6 bases. Trimming shortened V by 3 bases and J by 4 bases, and 11 bases separated the two germline ends. CDR3 length: 14 residues. Looked up from germline, CDR1 is WNHNN and CDR2 is SYGVQD (reference sequence).

This clone was detected only once. V and J are TRBV6-5 and TRBJ1-2; TRBD1 aligns across 10 bases. CDR3 length: 14 residues. After removal of 4 bases from V and 3 bases from J, the junction contained 2 bases not matched to a gene. Germline CDR1 is MNHEY and CDR2 is SVGAGI. CDR3 sequence reads: CASSSTGGYYGYTF. The CDR3 region has the DNA TGTGCCAGCAGTTCGACAGGGGGCTACTATGGCTACACCTTC.

The chain couples TRBV7-8 to TRBJ1-1; D is uncertain. Germline V gene data show CDR1 as SGHVS and CDR2 as FQNEAQ. V gave up 6 bases and J gave up 2 bases, with 13 bases separating them. CDR3 length equals 14 residues. The CDR3 region has the DNA TGTGCCAGCAGTCCCCAGGCAGCCAACACTGAAGCTTTCTTT. Translating gives CASSPQAANTEAFF.

The chain joins TRBV9 to TRBJ2-2, with TRBD2 identical over 9 bases. V lost 4 bases to trimming and J lost 2 bases; unmatched junction nucleotides: 6. Germline CDR1 is SGDLS and CDR2 is YYNGEE. The CDR3 extends over 16 amino acids. CDR3 DNA sequence: TGTGCCAGCAGCCCCCATCTAGCGGGAAACACCGGGGAGCTGTTTTTT. It yields the protein CASSPHLAGNTGELFF.

The J gene is TRBJ1-1, the V gene TRBV18; 11 bases fit TRBD1. CDR3 length equals 15 residues. The germline CDR1 and CDR2 sequences are KGHSH and LQKENI. The ends lost 2 bases at V and 4 bases at J; junction bases unmatched: 3. The CDR3: CASSPGQGAVTEAFF. CDR3 coding DNA: TGTGCCAGCTCACCAGGACAGGGGGCCGTCACTGAAGCTTTCTTT.

This clone was detected a few times. This chain connects TRBV19 to TRBJ1-5, with 7 bases identical to TRBD1. Germline V CDR1 and CDR2: LNHDA, SQIVND (reference sequence). The CDR3 contains 18 residues. V dropped 7 bases and J dropped 1; count of bases not matched to a gene: 16. The CDR3 nucleotides read TGTGCCAGTACTAAGTACAGGGGCGCTTCAAGAAGCAATCAGCCCCAGCATTTT. This translates into CASTKYRGASRSNQPQHF.

The chain combines TRBV9 with TRBJ2-3, with D tentatively TRBD2 (7 bases). Germline V gene data show CDR1 as SGDLS and CDR2 as YYNGEE. The V gene lost 2 bases and the J gene lost 4 bases, with 11 bases spanning the gap. This CDR3 region has 14 residues. The CDR3 sequence is CASSVTGGPDTQYF. The CDR3, as DNA: TGTGCCAGCAGCGTGACGGGGGGCCCAGATACGCAGTATTTT.

This chain uses TRBV19 with TRBJ1-3; TRBD1 is a possible D gene (6 bases). The CDR3 covers 16 residues. Germline V gene data show CDR1 as LNHDA and CDR2 as SQIVND (reference sequence). The V end lost 6 bases, the J end lost 1 base, and 16 bases lay between the germline ends. This CDR3 reads CASSPNSGTSGNTIYF. Here the CDR3 DNA reads TGTGCCAGTAGCCCCAACTCCGGGACATCTGGAAACACCATATATTTT.

The J gene is TRBJ2-6, the V gene TRBV6-1, with 9 bases fitting TRBD2. After removal of 3 bases from V and 1 base from J, the junction contained 4 bases not matched to a gene. Germline CDR1 reads MNHNS; CDR2 reads SASEGT. The CDR3 runs 17 residues. The chain's CDR3 is CASSERGGWSGANVLTF. The CDR3 DNA sequence: TGTGCCAGCAGTGAGCGGGGGGGATGGTCTGGGGCCAACGTCCTGACTTTC.